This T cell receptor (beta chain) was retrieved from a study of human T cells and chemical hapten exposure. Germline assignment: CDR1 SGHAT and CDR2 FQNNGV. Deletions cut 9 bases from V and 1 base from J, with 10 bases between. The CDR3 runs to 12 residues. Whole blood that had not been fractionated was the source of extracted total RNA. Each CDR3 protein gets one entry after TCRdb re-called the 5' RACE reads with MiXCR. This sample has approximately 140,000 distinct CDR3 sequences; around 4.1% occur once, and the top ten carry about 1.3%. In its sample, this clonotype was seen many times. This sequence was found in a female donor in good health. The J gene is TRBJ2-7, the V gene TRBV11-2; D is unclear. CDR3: CASKDGSYEQYF. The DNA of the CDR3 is TGTGCCAGTAAGGACGGATCCTACGAGCAGTACTTC.